The present T cell receptor beta chain was sequenced within a study of T cell repertoires in cytomegalovirus infection. Study background: It was the public TCR beta signatures that indicated both CMV infection and matching HLA type.

CDR1 and CDR2 (germline): SGHVS, FNYEAQ. V was trimmed by 1 base and J by 5 bases, leaving 8 bases between them. The CDR3 loop spans 14 amino acids. TCRdb itself ran the reads through MiXCR, one entry per CDR3 protein. The data show a few hundred thousand distinct CDR3 sequences, about 17% seen once. This clonotype was counted many times. The sequence was obtained from a human donor in good health (CMV status not recorded). Some clones in this sample may be carry-over from other donors' samples. The sequenced sample was PBMCs. The J gene is TRBJ2-2, the V gene TRBV7-6; D gene unclear. The CDR3 protein is CASSLEVATGELFF. The CDR3 DNA follows: TGTGCCAGCAGCTTAGAAGTAGCTACCGGGGAGCTGTTTTTT.